Listed below are T cell receptor beta chains from one sample, sequenced in a study of OX40 agonist ivuxolimab in advanced cancers. Produced via immunoSEQ multiplex PCR; TCRdb's table is partial and in-frame only. The sample includes approximately 80,000 clones, about 89% of them seen just once. Sequenced material: CD4+ or CD8+ T cells sorted from blood, taken in a trial of the OX40 agonist ivuxolimab. These receptors came from an adult with an advanced solid tumor such as melanoma, head and neck, liver or kidney cancer. Each CDR3 is given with its conserved first and last residue. D genes are given only for firm matches. Clone size is shown for a subset of rows, as once, few, many or a class of expanded clone.

cdr3_aa: CASSPGSDGGHTEAFF; cdr3_nt: TGTGCCAGCAGTCCTGGGTCCGACGGGGGGCACACTGAAGCTTTCTTT; v_call: TRBV28; d_call: .; clone_size: .; j_call: TRBJ1-1
cdr3_aa: CASNSQGSDQPQHF; cdr3_nt: TGTGCCAGCAATTCTCAGGGATCCGATCAGCCCCAGCATTTT; v_call: TRBV6-5; d_call: .; clone_size: .; j_call: TRBJ1-5
cdr3_aa: CASSTGTGGLGAFF; cdr3_nt: TGTGCCAGCAGCACCGGGACAGGGGGCTTGGGAGCTTTCTTT; v_call: TRBV5-5; d_call: TRBD1; clone_size: .; j_call: TRBJ1-1
cdr3_aa: CASSLYGALNEQFF; cdr3_nt: TGTGCCAGCAGCTTATACGGGGCCCTAAATGAGCAGTTCTTC; v_call: TRBV7-2; d_call: .; clone_size: few; j_call: TRBJ2-1
cdr3_aa: CASSLGGYGTEAFF; cdr3_nt: TGTGCCAGCAGCTTAGGAGGCTATGGAACTGAAGCTTTCTTT; v_call: TRBV11-3; d_call: .; clone_size: .; j_call: TRBJ1-1
cdr3_aa: CASSSPGGRTAYEQYF; cdr3_nt: TGTGCCAGCAGTTCCCCGGGGGGACGGACCGCCTACGAGCAGTACTTC; v_call: TRBV6-5; d_call: TRBD2; clone_size: .; j_call: TRBJ2-7
cdr3_aa: CASSLDGGQTYEQYF; cdr3_nt: TGTGCCAGCAGCTTAGACGGGGGACAGACCTACGAGCAGTACTTC; v_call: TRBV7-2; d_call: .; clone_size: .; j_call: TRBJ2-7
cdr3_aa: CASSPGLADTDTQYF; cdr3_nt: TGTGCCAGCAGTCCGGGACTAGCGGACACAGATACGCAGTATTTT; v_call: TRBV27; d_call: TRBD2; clone_size: .; j_call: TRBJ2-3
cdr3_aa: CAISDQTSGHSYEQYF; cdr3_nt: TGTGCCATCAGTGATCAAACTAGCGGCCACTCCTACGAGCAGTACTTC; v_call: TRBV10-3; d_call: TRBD2; clone_size: .; j_call: TRBJ2-7
cdr3_aa: CGGGDPPDTQYF; cdr3_nt: TGTGGAGGAGGGGACCCACCTGATACGCAGTATTTT; v_call: TRBV7-9; d_call: .; clone_size: .; j_call: TRBJ2-3
cdr3_aa: CASSTTGEGTEAFF; cdr3_nt: TGTGCCAGCTCAACGACAGGGGAGGGGACTGAAGCTTTCTTT; v_call: TRBV18; d_call: TRBD1; clone_size: .; j_call: TRBJ1-1
cdr3_aa: CASSTGRGSYNEQFF; cdr3_nt: TGTGCCAGCTCAACCGGGAGGGGCTCCTACAATGAGCAGTTCTTC; v_call: TRBV18; d_call: TRBD2; clone_size: .; j_call: TRBJ2-1
cdr3_aa: CASSPGYRGGYTF; cdr3_nt: TGTGCCAGCTCACCGGGATACAGGGGTGGCTACACCTTC; v_call: TRBV18; d_call: TRBD1; clone_size: .; j_call: TRBJ1-2
cdr3_aa: CASSPRVDQPQHF; cdr3_nt: TGTGCCAGCAGCCCGAGGGTAGATCAGCCCCAGCATTTT; v_call: TRBV11-2; d_call: .; clone_size: .; j_call: TRBJ1-5
cdr3_aa: CASSEYGKRGANVLTF; cdr3_nt: TGTGCCAGCAGTGAATATGGGAAGCGGGGGGCCAACGTCCTGACTTTC; v_call: TRBV25-1; d_call: .; clone_size: .; j_call: TRBJ2-6
cdr3_aa: CASSLRGHPREQYF; cdr3_nt: TGTGCCAGCAGCTTACGGGGACATCCGCGGGAGCAGTACTTC; v_call: TRBV5-8; d_call: .; clone_size: .; j_call: TRBJ2-7
cdr3_aa: CASSLAQGGGTDTQYF; cdr3_nt: TGCGCCAGCAGCTTGGCCCAGGGCGGGGGCACAGATACGCAGTATTTT; v_call: TRBV5-1; d_call: .; clone_size: once; j_call: TRBJ2-3
cdr3_aa: CASSFDVSYEQYF; cdr3_nt: TGTGCCAGCAGTTTTGACGTTTCCTACGAGCAGTACTTC; v_call: TRBV27; d_call: .; clone_size: .; j_call: TRBJ2-7
cdr3_aa: CSVVMGAWGTDTQYF; cdr3_nt: TGCAGCGTAGTTATGGGGGCTTGGGGCACAGATACGCAGTATTTT; v_call: TRBV29-1; d_call: .; clone_size: .; j_call: TRBJ2-3
cdr3_aa: CASSYRGRGLYGYTF; cdr3_nt: TGTGCCAGCAGTTACAGGGGCAGGGGGCTGTATGGCTACACCTTC; v_call: TRBV6-6; d_call: TRBD1; clone_size: .; j_call: TRBJ1-2
cdr3_aa: CAWKIGIADTQYF; cdr3_nt: TGTGCCTGGAAAATCGGAATAGCAGATACGCAGTATTTT; v_call: TRBV30; d_call: .; clone_size: .; j_call: TRBJ2-3
cdr3_aa: CASSPRTGSGEQYF; cdr3_nt: TGTGCCAGCAGTCCGAGGACAGGTTCTGGAGAGCAGTACTTC; v_call: TRBV2; d_call: TRBD1; clone_size: .; j_call: TRBJ2-7